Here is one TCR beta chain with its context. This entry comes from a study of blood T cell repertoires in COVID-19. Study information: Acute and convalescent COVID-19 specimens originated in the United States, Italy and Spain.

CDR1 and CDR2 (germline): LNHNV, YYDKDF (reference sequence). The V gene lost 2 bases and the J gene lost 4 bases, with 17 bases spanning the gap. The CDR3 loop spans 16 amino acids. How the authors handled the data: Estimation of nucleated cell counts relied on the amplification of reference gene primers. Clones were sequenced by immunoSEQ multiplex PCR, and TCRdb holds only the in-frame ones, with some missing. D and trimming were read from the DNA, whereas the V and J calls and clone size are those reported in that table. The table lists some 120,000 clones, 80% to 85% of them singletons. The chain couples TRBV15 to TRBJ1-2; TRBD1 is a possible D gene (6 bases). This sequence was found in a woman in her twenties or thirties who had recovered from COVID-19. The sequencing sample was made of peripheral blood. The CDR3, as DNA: TGTGCCACCAGCAGACCGGGTCCAGGGGCCCTCTATGGCTACACCTTC. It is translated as CATSRPGPGALYGYTF. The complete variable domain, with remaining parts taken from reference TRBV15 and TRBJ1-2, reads DAMVIQNPRYQVTQFGKPVTLSCSQTLNHNVMYWYQQKSSQAPKLLFHYYDKDFNNEADTPDNFQSRRPNTSFCFLDIRSPGLGDTAMYLCATSRPGPGALYGYTFGSGTRLTVV.